This T cell receptor beta chain was recorded in a study of metastatic and nonmetastatic thyroid tumors. This clone appeared a few times. As processed by the authors: Differences in CDR3 between clinicopathological groups were drawn on to build a classifier intended to discriminate distant-metastatic papillary thyroid cancer patients. TCRdb ran MiXCR on the PCR reads. TCRdb, not the authors, supplied the V and J calls. The data contain tens of thousands of clones, approximately 31% of them seen just once; the ten biggest clones take up around 16%. Every patient underwent thyroid surgery untreated. V trimming: 3 bases; J trimming: 5 bases; junction bases outside the gene matches: 9. CDR1 is KGHDR and CDR2 is SFDVKD in the germline V gene. This CDR3 comprises 16 residues.

This clonotype originated in a female donor with papillary thyroid cancer or a benign thyroid nodule (not recorded which). Some clones in this sample may be carry-over from other donors' samples. The chain combines TRBV24-1 with TRBJ2-5; 9 positions match TRBD1. Sequencing was carried out using tumor tissue. The CDR3 protein is CATSDTYTGGRETQYF. As DNA, the CDR3 is TGTGCCACCAGTGATACCTATACAGGGGGCAGGGAGACCCAGTACTTC.